Included here is one T cell receptor beta chain sequence, with context. Its specificity is unknown. Assay: immunoSEQ multiplex PCR; the TCRdb copy retains only in-frame clones and omits some. The sample shows around 150,000 clones, about 91% of them seen only once. The germline V and J ends were trimmed by 3 bases and 0 bases, with 13 bases remaining between them. Germline V lookup: CDR1 SGHNT, CDR2 YYREEE (reference sequence). The CDR3 is 17 amino acids. This specimen comes from a study of T cell responses to AZD1222 COVID-19 vaccine. General study points: Clonal diversity was possibly underestimated, and the donors were mostly white British, with more females.

The chain carries TRBV5-4 and TRBJ1-6, with D possibly being TRBD1 (6 bases). The sequencing here drew on peripheral blood, taken 28 days after the second AZD1222 dose. The clonotype was recovered from an adult who received the AZD1222 COVID-19 vaccine. Written as DNA, the CDR3 is TGTGCCAGCAGCTCCGGACAGCTGAGCTCCTATAATTCACCCCTCCACTTT. The encoded protein is CASSSGQLSSYNSPLHF.